This T cell receptor (beta chain) was obtained from a study of Graves' ophthalmopathy and Graves' hyperthyroidism. The PBMCs originated from around 10 ml of fresh peripheral blood. This clonotype was detected many times. The germline gives CDR1 MNHEY, CDR2 SVGAGI. J gave up 3 bases and V 2 bases, and 7 bases lay outside the gene matches. The CDR3 covers 17 residues. RNA transcripts served as template for amplifying TCR beta CDR3 sequences. After a first-round RT-PCR with HTBI primers, a second-round multiplex PCR was run. MiXCR, run by TCRdb on the multiplex PCR reads, gives a single entry per CDR3 protein. The sample has about 480,000 distinct CDR3 sequences, 13% to 15% seen once.

This sequence originates from a woman aged 25 to 39 with Graves' ophthalmopathy. What was sequenced was blood. The chain joins TRBV6-5 to TRBJ2-6, with 7 bases that match TRBD1. Written as DNA, the CDR3 is TGTGCCAGCAGTTACAGCCAGGGGGTTGTTGGGGCCAACGTCCTGACTTTC. It encodes CASSYSQGVVGANVLTF.